Listed here is a single T cell receptor beta chain. This sample was included in a study of neoadjuvant nivolumab and ipilimumab in lung cancer. Germline V CDR1 and CDR2: LNHNV, YYDKDF (reference sequence). V shed 3 bases, J shed 10 bases, and the junction held 9 bases outside the gene matches. This CDR3 is 14 amino acids long. Clones were sequenced by immunoSEQ multiplex PCR, and TCRdb holds only the in-frame ones, with some missing. The sample yields 10,000 to 15,000 clones, roughly 95% seen once. The TCR sequence derives from an adult with non-small cell lung cancer. The sample here was peripheral blood, taken after neoadjuvant nivolumab, alone or with ipilimumab, at or shortly before surgery. This chain joins TRBV15 and TRBJ2-1; 7 nucleotides agree with TRBD2. The DNA for the CDR3 is TGTGCCACCAGCAGCTTAGGGGACTACAGGGAGCAGTTCTTC. Protein: CATSSLGDYREQFF.